The 10 T cell receptor beta chains below all came from one sample that was sequenced in a study of memory B cells and T cells in multiple sclerosis. The repertoire was sequenced with immunoSEQ multiplex PCR; TCRdb's copy has only in-frame clones and lacks some. The sample includes some 49,000 clones, around 80% of them seen just once. Their recognized antigens are unknown. Stimulus-free culture yielded autoproliferating CFSE-dim and non-proliferating CFSE-high T cells, each sequenced separately. Cultures began with about 4.5x10^7 CFSE-labeled PBMCs, unstimulated for 7 days, with replicate wells pooled. Material for sequencing was PBMCs from blood kept in culture. The receptors derive from a human donor with multiple sclerosis.

The chain is built from TRBV4-1 and TRBJ1-5; TRBD1 agrees at 7 bases. This CDR3 spans 17 amino acids. CDR1 MGHRA and CDR2 YSYEKL come from the germline V gene. V gave up 3 bases and J gave up 2 bases; unmatched junction bases: 10. The CDR3: CASSQTPQGVGNQPQHF. In DNA form, the CDR3 reads TGCGCCAGCAGCCAGACCCCGCAGGGGGTCGGCAATCAGCCCCAGCATTTT.

This clone came up a few times. The J gene is TRBJ1-5, the V gene TRBV28; 8 positions match TRBD1. The CDR3 contains 16 residues. After removal of 1 base from V and 3 bases from J, the junction contained 5 bases not matched to a gene. Germline assignment: CDR1 MDHEN and CDR2 SYDVKM. CDR3 sequence: CASSLFLGQANQPQHF. The CDR3 DNA is TGTGCCAGCAGTTTATTTCTGGGACAGGCCAATCAGCCCCAGCATTTT.

The chain combines TRBV23-1 with TRBJ2-3; unclear D gene. TRBV23-1 is an ORF, and what it does is uncertain. The CDR3 contains 16 residues. Trimming pared 4 bases from V and 2 bases from J, leaving 16 bases between. CDR3 residues: CASSRGQPTSTDTQYF. CDR3 coding DNA: TGCGCCAGCAGTCGTGGGCAGCCCACTTCCACAGATACGCAGTATTTT.

This clone was recorded only once. The chain uses TRBV30 and TRBJ2-7; D gene ambiguous. CDR3 length: 11 amino acids. The germline V gene encodes CDR1 GTSNPN and CDR2 SVGIG (reference sequence). The ends were cut back, 2 bases at V and 4 bases at J, with 6 bases in the middle. The CDR3 nucleotides are TGTGCCTGGAGTATTGGATACGAGCAGTACTTC. Translating it yields CAWSIGYEQYF.

The V gene is TRBV5-6, the J gene TRBJ1-6; no definite D call. Trimming took 2 bases from V and 0 from J, leaving 6 bases between them. The CDR3 loop spans 15 amino acids. Germline V gene lookup returns CDR1 SGHDT and CDR2 YYEEEE. The CDR3 coding sequence is TGTGCCAGCAGCTTAATCGGCTCCTATAATTCACCCCTCCACTTT. The encoded protein is CASSLIGSYNSPLHF.

This chain uses TRBV9 with TRBJ1-2; no firm D call. The germline V and J ends were trimmed by 4 bases and 8 bases, with 12 bases remaining between them. This CDR3 has 12 amino acids. Germline V CDR1 and CDR2: SGDLS, YYNGEE. This CDR3 is CASSNSLGGYTF. DNA of the CDR3: TGTGCCAGCAGCAACAGTCTGGGAGGCTACACCTTC.

The chain has TRBV5-6 and TRBJ2-5; D remains unclear. Germline CDR1 reads SGHDT; CDR2 reads YYEEEE. This CDR3 contains 11 residues. V gave up 4 bases and J gave up 3 bases, with 4 bases separating them. DNA for the CDR3: TGTGCCAGCAGCCGGGAAGAGACCCAGTACTTC. Translation: CASSREETQYF.

The chain recombines TRBV7-9 with TRBJ2-7, with 8 bases lining up with TRBD1. The CDR3 length is 14 residues. Germline lookup yields CDR1 SEHNR and CDR2 FQNEAQ (reference sequence). V trimming: 1 base; J trimming: 6 bases; junction bases outside the gene matches: 5. The CDR3 region has the DNA TGTGCCAGCAGCTTAGGGACAGGGTTCGGCGAGCAGTACTTC. This sequence encodes CASSLGTGFGEQYF.

The CDR3 sequence is CASSSSTGTVNYGYTF. CDR3 DNA: TGTGCCAGCAGCTCCTCGACAGGGACGGTTAACTATGGCTACACCTTC. This chain links TRBV7-2 with TRBJ1-2; TRBD1 matches at 7 bases. The CDR3 extends over 16 amino acids. V shed 4 bases and J 1 base; nucleotides not matched to a gene: 9. Germline loops: CDR1 SGHTA, CDR2 FQGNSA.

This chain joins TRBV5-1 and TRBJ1-2, with a weak D call TRBD1 (6 bases). Between the trimmed V and J ends, which lost 3 bases and 6 bases, there was a span of 9 bases. The CDR3 is 12 amino acids. Germline V gives CDR1 SGHRS, CDR2 YFSETQ. The CDR3 DNA is TGCGCCAGCAGCTCAAACAGGGATGGCTACACCTTC. Protein sequence: CASSSNRDGYTF.